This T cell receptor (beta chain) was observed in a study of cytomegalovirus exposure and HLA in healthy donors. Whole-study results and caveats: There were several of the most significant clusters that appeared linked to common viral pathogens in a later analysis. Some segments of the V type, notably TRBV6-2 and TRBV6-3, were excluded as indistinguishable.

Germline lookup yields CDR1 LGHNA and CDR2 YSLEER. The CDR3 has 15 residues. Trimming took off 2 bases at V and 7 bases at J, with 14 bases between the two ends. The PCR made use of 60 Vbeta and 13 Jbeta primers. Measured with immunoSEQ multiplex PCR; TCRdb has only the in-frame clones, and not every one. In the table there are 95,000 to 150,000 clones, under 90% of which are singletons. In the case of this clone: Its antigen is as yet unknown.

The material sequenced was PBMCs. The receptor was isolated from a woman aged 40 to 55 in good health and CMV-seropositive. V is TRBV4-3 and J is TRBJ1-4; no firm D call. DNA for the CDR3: TGCGCCAGCAGCCAATCATCCACGTCCGGTGAAAAACTGTTTTTT. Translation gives CASSQSSTSGEKLFF.